This T cell receptor (beta chain) was identified in a study of T cells in tuberculosis. Profiling relied on immunoSEQ multiplex PCR, and the TCRdb table lists in-frame clones only, not all of them. This sample has 25,000 to 30,000 clones, with 93% found just once. This clonotype was obtained from a donor aged 5 to 30 with latent tuberculosis or without tuberculosis infection. The sample taken for sequencing was PBMCs.

CDR3 in DNA: TGCAGCGTTTCGACCGACAACACAGATACGCAGTATTTT. It codes for CSVSTDNTDTQYF. The J gene is TRBJ2-3, the V gene TRBV29-1; no reliable D call. Trimming pared 5 bases from V and 2 bases from J, leaving 11 bases between. The CDR3 has 13 amino acids. Per the germline V gene, CDR1 is SQVTM and CDR2 is ANQGSEA.